The clone carrying this T cell receptor (beta chain) was found a few times. Its antigen is as yet unknown. CDR3 length: 12 amino acids. V lost 5 bases and J 5 bases, leaving 6 bases between the germline ends. CDR1 is KGHDR and CDR2 is SFDVKD in the germline V gene. Combining a sample-barcoded 5' primer with a J-beta primer mix, a second PCR ran for 7 to 11 cycles. A template-switch adaptor that had 12 random nucleotides put a tag on each cDNA molecule. TCRdb re-called the 5' RACE reads through MiXCR, storing one row per CDR3 protein. The sample has around 750,000 distinct CDR3 sequences, 53% seen once. The source of the sample is a study of blood T cells in healthy people across ages. Study-wide results and caveats: Long-lived donors had more naive CD4+ cells and higher diversity than aged donors.

The TCR was taken from a man older than 75 in good health. Sequenced input: blood. V and J are TRBV24-1 and TRBJ2-1, with D uncertain. Written as DNA, the CDR3 is TGTGCCACCAGTGCCCCGAACAATGAGCAGTTCTTC. It codes for CATSAPNNEQFF.